This T cell receptor (beta chain) was sequenced in a study of T cells in localized non-small cell lung cancer. About this clone itself: Its specificity is unknown.

Overall study results and limits: Longer overall survival was seen with higher T cell density measured in blood. Sequencing, confined to only one tumor region, leaves heterogeneity possible. Uninvolved adjacent lung had higher T cell clonality than tumor and all other tissues. Turning up in adjacent lung were a median roughly 50 of the top 100 tumor clones.

Using immunoSEQ multiplex PCR, the repertoire was profiled, and TCRdb retains in-frame clones only, with some absent. This table holds around 4,800 clones, less than 40% found once. Per germline, CDR1 MNHGY and CDR2 SAAAGT. V lost 10 bases and J lost 4, with 19 bases in between. The CDR3 sequence is 14 residues long. The starting material was lung tumor tissue, obtained before any cancer treatment. The origin of this receptor is a female donor older than 55 with stage I lung adenocarcinoma. The chain joins TRBV6-8 to TRBJ1-1, with D tentatively TRBD1 (5 bases). DNA of the CDR3: TGTGCCATCAGGATCGACGGAGGGACCACTGAAGCTTTCTTT. This sequence encodes CAIRIDGGTTEAFF.